The 25 T cell receptor beta chains below come from one sample, sequenced in a study of beta chain features in type 1 diabetes. Study-wide points: For Type 1 diabetes patients, all four CD4+ subsets carried TCRB CDR3s that were moderately but significantly shorter.

No antigens are known for them. Expressed TCRB transcripts were sequenced because the entire RNA isolate underwent reverse transcription. Assay used: immunoSEQ multiplex PCR; TCRdb lists only in-frame clones, some missing. The sample consists of 310,000 or so clones, approximately 9.7% of them appearing once. Sequenced material: central memory CD4+ T cells from blood. These receptors were taken from a man aged 25 to 45 with type 1 diabetes.

The chain recombines TRBV6-1 with TRBJ2-5, with TRBD2 matching 7 bases. Germline V gene data show CDR1 as MNHNS and CDR2 as SASEGT. The V segment lost 8 bases and the J segment 4 bases; nucleotides outside the gene matches: 7. The CDR3 sequence is 13 residues long. CDR3 sequence (DNA): TGTGCCAGCCTTTTTGGCGGGGGAGAGACCCAGTACTTC. Encoded protein: CASLFGGGETQYF.

This clone was seen a few times. The chain uses TRBV25-1 and TRBJ2-1; TRBD1 matches at 9 bases. J lost 7 bases, V lost 3 bases, and 13 bases had no gene match. CDR1 MGHDK and CDR2 SYGVNS come from the germline V gene. The CDR3 length is 17 residues. This CDR3 is CASSDMKPGQGGNEQFF. CDR3 coding DNA: TGTGCCAGCAGTGACATGAAACCGGGACAGGGAGGTAATGAGCAGTTCTTC.

Only a few counts were recorded for this clone. The chain employs TRBV6-6 and TRBJ2-5; tentative D call: TRBD1 (5 bases). The end of the DNA is better explained by TRBJ2-7, so the J call may be wrong. The CDR3 extends over 13 amino acids. Looked up from germline, CDR1 is MNHNY and CDR2 is SVGAGI (reference sequence). CDR3 bases: TGTGCCAGCAGTAGGACACAGGCCTACGAGCAGTACTTC. Translated, it gives CASSRTQAYEQYF.

This clone turned up a few times. The chain employs TRBV5-1 and TRBJ2-7, with a possible D match to TRBD1 (6 bases). CDR1 is SGHRS and CDR2 is YFSETQ in the germline V gene. With 0 bases removed from V and 6 bases from J, the gap between germline ends came to 16 bases. The CDR3 contains 15 residues. The DNA of the CDR3 is TGCGCCAGCAGCTTGGTAGCAGGGGCTGGGGGCGAGCAGTACTTC. Translation: CASSLVAGAGGEQYF.

This sequence joins TRBV7-2 and TRBJ2-5; 7 positions agree with TRBD2. Trimming at V came to 3 bases and at J to 0 bases, leaving 4 bases not matched to a gene. Germline V gene data show CDR1 as SGHTA and CDR2 as FQGNSA. The CDR3 has 15 amino acids. DNA of the CDR3: TGTGCCAGCAGCTTTCTAGCGGAAGACCAAGAGACCCAGTACTTC. Translated, it gives CASSFLAEDQETQYF. The whole variable domain, filled in from reference TRBV7-2 and TRBJ2-5, reads GAGVSQSPSNKVTEKGKDVELRCDPISGHTALYWYRQSLGQGLEFLIYFQGNSAPDKSGLPSDRFSAERTGGSVSTLTIQRTQQEDSAVYLCASSFLAEDQETQYFGPGTRLLVL.

Concerning this clone itself: This same CDR3 is encoded by further DNA sequences in the sample. The chain recombines TRBV6-5 with TRBJ2-2; D not certain. Germline-derived CDR1 and CDR2 are MNHEY and SVGAGI. CDR3 length equals 13 residues. V was cut by 3 bases and J by 3 bases, with 5 bases left in between. CDR3 in amino acids: CASSYTHTGELFF. CDR3 sequence (DNA): TGTGCCAGCAGTTATACCCACACCGGGGAGCTGTTTTTT.

The chain couples TRBV11-3 to TRBJ2-7; possibly TRBD1 for D (5 bases). The V gene's germline CDR1 is SGHNT and CDR2 YENEEA. The CDR3 spans 13 residues. The V gene lost 1 base and the J gene lost 10 bases, with 14 bases spanning the gap. The DNA for the CDR3 is TGTGCCAGCAGCTTAGCTGATGGGGCCGGTCAGTACTTC. Translation gives CASSLADGAGQYF.

The chain couples TRBV5-4 to TRBJ2-7; 8 nucleotides match TRBD2. J was trimmed by 0 bases and V by 0 bases; bases with no gene match: 2. The CDR3 is made up of 15 amino acids. Germline V gene lookup returns CDR1 SGHNT and CDR2 YYREEE (reference sequence). CDR3: CASSLAGTSSYEQYF. As DNA, the CDR3 is TGTGCCAGCAGCTTGGCTGGGACTAGCTCCTACGAGCAGTACTTC.

This clone was observed a handful of times. This chain uses TRBV28 with TRBJ1-1, with D possibly TRBD1 on 6 matching bases. CDR1 MDHEN and CDR2 SYDVKM come from the germline V gene. The V and J ends lost 7 bases and 0 bases respectively, with 15 bases between them. The CDR3 runs 15 residues. The CDR3 DNA sequence: TGTGCCAGCAACTCCCCGGGGGCAGTGAACACTGAAGCTTTCTTT. Translated: CASNSPGAVNTEAFF. The complete variable domain, with remaining parts taken from reference TRBV28 and TRBJ1-1, reads DVKVTQSSRYLVKRTGEKVFLECVQDMDHENMFWYRQDPGLGLRLIYFSYDVKMKEKGDIPEGYSVSREKKERFSLILESASTNQTSMYLCASNSPGAVNTEAFFGQGTRLTVV.

V gene TRBV6-5 combines with J gene TRBJ1-1, with D hard to call. Germline V gene sequence: CDR1 MNHEY, CDR2 SVGAGI. Trimming left V 2 bases short and J 4 bases short, with 11 bases between. This CDR3 region has 14 residues. The CDR3 DNA is TGTGCCAGCAGTTACGACGGGCGAGGCACTGAAGCTTTCTTT. Translation: CASSYDGRGTEAFF.

This clone was seen only a few times. The V and J genes are TRBV5-6 and TRBJ1-1, with 12 bases aligning to TRBD1. The CDR3 is 16 amino acids. V lost 4 bases and J lost 1; bases outside the gene matches: 5. Germline CDR1 and CDR2: SGHDT and YYEEEE. The CDR3 loop is CASSRDRGLKNTEAFF. Here the CDR3 DNA reads TGTGCCAGCAGCCGGGACAGGGGGCTAAAGAACACTGAAGCTTTCTTT. The entire variable domain, with the rest obtained from reference TRBV5-6 and TRBJ1-1, is as follows: DAGVTQSPTHLIKTRGQQVTLRCSPKSGHDTVSWYQQALGQGPQFIFQYYEEEERQRGNFPDRFSGHQFPNYSSELNVNALLLGDSALYLCASSRDRGLKNTEAFFGQGTRLTVV.

This clone has only a few counts. The V and J genes are TRBV19 and TRBJ2-7; maybe TRBD1 (6 bases). V shed 5 bases and J shed 3 bases, with 14 bases lying between them. CDR3 size: 14 residues. The germline gives CDR1 LNHDA, CDR2 SQIVND (reference sequence). DNA of the CDR3: TGTGCCAGTAGTGCCTACAGGGAAGTCTACGAGCAGTACTTC. This gives the protein CASSAYREVYEQYF.

This clone was seen a handful of times. This chain connects TRBV12-5 to TRBJ2-3; D gene unclear. Germline V gives CDR1 LGHNT, CDR2 FRNRAP. V lost 1 base to trimming and J lost 3 bases, with 5 bases between them. This CDR3 has 13 residues. The DNA for the CDR3 is TGTGCTAGTGGTTTGGGGCTGACAGATACGCAGTATTTT. Protein: CASGLGLTDTQYF.

This clone was seen a few times. The rearrangement joins TRBV5-5 to TRBJ2-7; 9 nucleotides match TRBD1. The germline CDR1 and CDR2 sequences are SGHKS and YYEKEE (reference sequence). This CDR3 is built from 14 residues. V shed 2 bases, J shed 4 bases, and the junction held 4 bases outside the gene matches. The CDR3 loop reads CASSFDRGTYEQYF. The CDR3 DNA follows: TGTGCCAGCAGCTTCGACAGGGGGACTTACGAGCAGTACTTC.

The genes are TRBV2 and TRBJ1-1; 8 bases line up with TRBD1. The V gene's germline CDR1 is SNHLY and CDR2 FYNNEI. V lost 6 bases to trimming and J lost 6 bases; unmatched junction nucleotides: 3. This CDR3 spans 12 amino acids. The CDR3 DNA follows: TGTGCCAGCAGGGGACAGGAATCTGAAGCTTTCTTT. Amino acid sequence: CASRGQESEAFF.

This clone was seen a handful of times. V and J are TRBV15 and TRBJ2-5; 9 nucleotides line up with TRBD1. Germline V gives CDR1 LNHNV, CDR2 YYDKDF (reference sequence). V shed 0 bases, J shed 5 bases, and the junction held 4 bases outside the gene matches. CDR3 length equals 15 residues. The CDR3 here is CATSRDNRGQETQYF. CDR3 coding DNA: TGTGCCACCAGCAGAGACAACAGGGGGCAGGAGACCCAGTACTTC.

J is TRBJ2-1 and V is TRBV29-1; D perhaps matches TRBD2 (7 bases). The CDR3 runs 14 residues. The V gene's germline CDR1 is SQVTM and CDR2 ANQGSEA. Trimming stripped 1 base from V and 8 bases from J, with 15 bases between. The CDR3 coding sequence is TGCAGCGTTGAAGGCGGGGGCCCCTGGGATGAGCAGTTCTTC. Translating gives CSVEGGGPWDEQFF.

The V gene is TRBV4-3, the J gene TRBJ2-3; a weak D match, TRBD2 (5 bases). Trimming cost V 1 base and J 2 bases, with 7 bases left between them. CDR1 is LGHNA, CDR2 YSLEER, per germline. The CDR3 spans 14 residues. The CDR3 coding sequence is TGCGCCAGCAGCCAAGTGGGAGCCACAGATACGCAGTATTTT. Residues: CASSQVGATDTQYF.

The V and J genes are TRBV7-9 and TRBJ1-2; 7 bases map to TRBD1. The CDR3 covers 13 residues. Germline values: CDR1 SEHNR, CDR2 FQNEAQ (reference sequence). V lost 5 bases to trimming and J lost 9 bases; unmatched junction nucleotides: 9. CDR3 sequence: CASSQTGKGSYTF. CDR3 bases: TGTGCCAGCAGCCAGACAGGGAAAGGGAGCTACACCTTC. Full variable domain (rest looked up from reference TRBV7-9 and TRBJ1-2): DTGVSQNPRHKITKRGQNVTFRCDPISEHNRLYWYRQTLGQGPEFLTYFQNEAQLEKSRLLSDRFSAERPKGSFSTLEIQRTEQGDSAMYLCASSQTGKGSYTFGSGTRLTVV.

This sequence joins TRBV4-3 and TRBJ2-5, with 10 bases fitting TRBD2. J was trimmed by 2 bases and V by 0 bases; bases with no gene match: 3. CDR1 and CDR2 (germline): LGHNA, YSLEER. The CDR3 extends over 16 amino acids. The CDR3: CASSQEQAGGQETQYF. CDR3 sequence (DNA): TGCGCCAGCAGCCAAGAACAAGCGGGGGGGCAAGAGACCCAGTACTTC.

This clone was detected only a few times. CDR3 DNA sequence: TGTGCCAGCAGCCAAGACCTCGTGCGCTACAATGAGCAGTTCTTC. Translated, it gives CASSQDLVRYNEQFF. This chain links TRBV14 with TRBJ2-1; no definite D call. This CDR3 contains 15 residues. Germline CDR1 is SGHDN and CDR2 is FVKESK. V was clipped by 0 bases and J by 3 bases, with 9 bases between them.

This clone was seen a few times. The chain has TRBV18 and TRBJ2-7; unclear D gene. Germline loops: CDR1 KGHSH, CDR2 LQKENI. The CDR3 covers 13 residues. Trimming shortened V by 5 bases and J by 4 bases, and 12 bases separated the two germline ends. The CDR3: CASSESEIYEQYF. DNA of the CDR3: TGTGCCAGCTCAGAGTCAGAAATATACGAGCAGTACTTC. Using reference TRBV18 and TRBJ2-7 for the parts outside the CDR3, the full variable domain is NAGVMQNPRHLVRRRGQEARLRCSPMKGHSHVYWYRQLPEEGLKFMVYLQKENIIDESGMPKERFSAEFPKEGPSILRIQQVVRGDSAAYFCASSESEIYEQYFGPGTRLTVT.

This clone was recorded many times. The sample has other DNA sequences that encode this CDR3 too. This chain uses TRBV7-2 with TRBJ1-5, with D unresolved. Germline V gives CDR1 SGHTA, CDR2 FQGNSA. The V end lost 5 bases, the J end lost 0 bases, and 14 bases lay between the germline ends. This CDR3 has 16 amino acids. The CDR3 DNA reads TGTGCCAGCAGCCGGGCCTCCGCTTTTAGCAATCAGCCCCAGCATTTT. It encodes CASSRASAFSNQPQHF.

The gene calls are TRBV5-1 and TRBJ2-1; possibly TRBD2 for D (6 bases). From germline, CDR1 is SGHRS and CDR2 YFSETQ. V lost 0 bases, J lost 6 bases, and 13 bases lay in between. This CDR3 contains 15 residues. CDR3 sequence reads: CASSLAPGLPNEQFF. Written as DNA, the CDR3 is TGCGCCAGCAGCTTGGCACCGGGACTCCCCAATGAGCAGTTCTTC.

This rearrangement joins TRBV5-1 to TRBJ2-7, with 7 bases aligning to TRBD1. CDR1 is SGHRS, CDR2 YFSETQ, per germline. V gave up 3 bases and J gave up 3 bases; unmatched junction bases: 6. The CDR3 has 14 amino acids. CDR3 protein: CASSSGTAIYEQYF. For the CDR3, the DNA is TGCGCCAGCAGCTCCGGGACAGCTATCTACGAGCAGTACTTC.